This T cell receptor (beta chain) was identified in a study of T cell responses to AZD1222 COVID-19 vaccine. In regard to this clone: The antigen remains undetermined.

This table comes from immunoSEQ multiplex PCR, and its TCRdb copy is limited to in-frame clones, with some not included. Among 200,000 to 250,000 clones listed, approximately 94% were seen once. V trimming: 2 bases; J trimming: 6 bases; junction bases outside the gene matches: 4. Germline CDR1 and CDR2: SGHTA and FQGTGA. The CDR3 loop spans 15 amino acids. Study-wide findings and caveats: In the spike-specific TCR repertoire, nearly half reportedly target unmutated variant regions. Spike was spanned by vaccine-associated CD4 TCRs, which were dominant at 160-218 and 743-854. Most donors were white British, females outnumbered males, and clonal diversity was possibly underestimated. The repertoires were collected only after the peak T cell response.

V gene TRBV7-3 combines with J gene TRBJ2-1, with 10 bases matching TRBD2. Sequencing used peripheral blood, obtained 28 days after the second dose of the MenACWY control vaccine. The TCR sequence derives from an adult who received the MenACWY meningococcal vaccine as a control. CDR3 amino acids: CASSLSSGRANEQFF. DNA for the CDR3: TGTGCCAGCAGCTTATCCAGCGGGAGGGCCAATGAGCAGTTCTTC.